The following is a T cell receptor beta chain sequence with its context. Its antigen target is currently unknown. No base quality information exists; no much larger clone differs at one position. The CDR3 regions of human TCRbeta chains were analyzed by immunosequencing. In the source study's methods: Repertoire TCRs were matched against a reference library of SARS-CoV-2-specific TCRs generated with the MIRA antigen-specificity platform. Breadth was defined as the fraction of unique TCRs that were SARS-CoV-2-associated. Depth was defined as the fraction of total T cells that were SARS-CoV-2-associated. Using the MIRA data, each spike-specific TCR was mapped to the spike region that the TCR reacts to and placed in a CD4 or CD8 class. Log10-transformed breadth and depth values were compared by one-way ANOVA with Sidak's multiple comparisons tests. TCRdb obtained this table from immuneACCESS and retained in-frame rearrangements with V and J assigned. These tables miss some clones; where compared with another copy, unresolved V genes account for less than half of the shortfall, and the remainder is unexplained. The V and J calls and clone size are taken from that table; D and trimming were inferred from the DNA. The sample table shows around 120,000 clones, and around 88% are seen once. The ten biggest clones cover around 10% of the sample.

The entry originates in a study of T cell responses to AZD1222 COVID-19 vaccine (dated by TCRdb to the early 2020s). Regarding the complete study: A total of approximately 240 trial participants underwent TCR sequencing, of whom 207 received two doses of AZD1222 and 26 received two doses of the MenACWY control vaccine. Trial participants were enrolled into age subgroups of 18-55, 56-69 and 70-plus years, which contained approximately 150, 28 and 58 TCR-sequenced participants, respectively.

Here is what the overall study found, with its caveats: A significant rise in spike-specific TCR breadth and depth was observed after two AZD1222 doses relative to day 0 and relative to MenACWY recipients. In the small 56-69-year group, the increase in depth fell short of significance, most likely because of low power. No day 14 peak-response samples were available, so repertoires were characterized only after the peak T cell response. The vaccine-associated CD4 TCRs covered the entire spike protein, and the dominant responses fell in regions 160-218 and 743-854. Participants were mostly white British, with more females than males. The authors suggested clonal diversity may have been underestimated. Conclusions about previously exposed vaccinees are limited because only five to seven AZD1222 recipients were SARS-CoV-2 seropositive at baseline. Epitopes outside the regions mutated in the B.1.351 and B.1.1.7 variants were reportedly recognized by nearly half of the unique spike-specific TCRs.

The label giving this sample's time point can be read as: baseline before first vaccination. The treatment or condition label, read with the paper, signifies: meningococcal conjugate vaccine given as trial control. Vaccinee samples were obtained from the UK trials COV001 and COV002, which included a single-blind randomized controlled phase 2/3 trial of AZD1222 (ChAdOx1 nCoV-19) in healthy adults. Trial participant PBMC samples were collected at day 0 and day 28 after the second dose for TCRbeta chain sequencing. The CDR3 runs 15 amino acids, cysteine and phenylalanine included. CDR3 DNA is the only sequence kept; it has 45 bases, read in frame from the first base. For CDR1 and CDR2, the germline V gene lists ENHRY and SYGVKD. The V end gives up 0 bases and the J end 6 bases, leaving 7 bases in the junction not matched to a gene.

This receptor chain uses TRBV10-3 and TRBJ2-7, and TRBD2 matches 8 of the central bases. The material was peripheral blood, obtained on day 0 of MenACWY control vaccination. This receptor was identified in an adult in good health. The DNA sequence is TGTGCCATCAGTGAGTCCCCGGGAGGGTCCGGCGAGCAGTACTTC. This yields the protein CAISESPGGSGEQYF.